One sample yielded the 4 T cell receptor beta chains listed below, sequenced in a study of cytomegalovirus exposure and HLA in healthy donors. The table came from immunoSEQ multiplex PCR; TCRdb's copy has only in-frame clones and leaves some out. The repertoire consists of approximately 49,000 clones, with almost 95% occurring once and the leading ten covering 1.4% to 1.5%. What was sequenced was PBMCs. These receptors all come from a man aged 18 to 30 in good health and CMV-seronegative.

The chain has TRBV5-6 and TRBJ2-1, with D perhaps matching TRBD2 (5 bases). CDR3 length: 13 residues. Trimming pared 0 bases from V and 10 bases from J, leaving 11 bases between. Germline V gene lookup returns CDR1 SGHDT and CDR2 YYEEEE. The CDR3 here is CASSLGSEREQFF. For the CDR3, the DNA is TGTGCCAGCAGCTTGGGTAGCGAGCGGGAGCAGTTCTTC.

Notes on this clone: The sample carries other DNA sequences with the same CDR3. The rearrangement uses TRBV5-1 and TRBJ2-5; the D is unclear. V was clipped by 2 bases and J by 1 base, with 6 bases between them. This CDR3 is built from 13 residues. Germline CDR1 reads SGHRS; CDR2 reads YFSETQ. As DNA, the CDR3 is TGCGCCAGCAGCTTAACAGTCCAAGAGACCCAGTACTTC. It translates to CASSLTVQETQYF.

V usage is TRBV9 and J usage is TRBJ1-4; 8 bases line up with TRBD1. Germline CDR1 and CDR2: SGDLS and YYNGEE. V trimming: 4 bases; J trimming: 5 bases; junction bases outside the gene matches: 4. This CDR3 has 14 residues. This CDR3 is CASSPRTGNEKLFF. The CDR3, as DNA: TGTGCCAGCAGCCCCCGGACAGGGAATGAAAAACTGTTTTTT.

The chain carries TRBV5-6 and TRBJ1-2; TRBD1 might be the D (6 bases). V lost 3 bases and J 5 bases, leaving 14 bases between the germline ends. This CDR3 is built from 14 residues. CDR1 SGHDT and CDR2 YYEEEE come from the germline V gene. Written as DNA, the CDR3 is TGTGCCAGCAGCTGGGGGCAGGGTCATTATGGCTACACCTTC. It codes for CASSWGQGHYGYTF. Full variable domain (rest looked up from reference TRBV5-6 and TRBJ1-2): DAGVTQSPTHLIKTRGQQVTLRCSPKSGHDTVSWYQQALGQGPQFIFQYYEEEERQRGNFPDRFSGHQFPNYSSELNVNALLLGDSALYLCASSWGQGHYGYTFGSGTRLTVV.